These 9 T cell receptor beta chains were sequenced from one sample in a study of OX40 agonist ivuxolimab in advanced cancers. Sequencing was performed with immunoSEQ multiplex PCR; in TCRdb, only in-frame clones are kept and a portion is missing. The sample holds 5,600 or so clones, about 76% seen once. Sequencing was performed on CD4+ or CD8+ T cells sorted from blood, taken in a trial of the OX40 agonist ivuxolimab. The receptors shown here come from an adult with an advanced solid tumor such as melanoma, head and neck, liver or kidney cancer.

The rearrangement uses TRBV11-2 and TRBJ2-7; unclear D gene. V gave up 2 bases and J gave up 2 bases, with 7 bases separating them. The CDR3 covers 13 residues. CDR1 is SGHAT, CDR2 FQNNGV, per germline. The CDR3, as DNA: TGTGCCAGCAGCTTAAGTCTGACCTACGAGCAGTACTTC. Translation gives CASSLSLTYEQYF.

The CDR3 sequence is CASSAYGTDTQYF. CDR3 bases: TGTGCCAGCAGCGCCTACGGCACAGATACGCAGTATTTT. This rearrangement joins TRBV9 to TRBJ2-3; D is uncertain. The CDR3 covers 13 residues. With 3 bases removed from V and 1 base from J, the gap between germline ends came to 6 bases. Per germline, CDR1 SGDLS and CDR2 YYNGEE.

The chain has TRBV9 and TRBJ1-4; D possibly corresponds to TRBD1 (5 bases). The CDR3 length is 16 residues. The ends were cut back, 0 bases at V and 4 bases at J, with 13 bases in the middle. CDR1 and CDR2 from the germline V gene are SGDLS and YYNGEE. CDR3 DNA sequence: TGTGCCAGCAGCGTAGGAGGGGCAGGTGGTAATGAAAAACTGTTTTTT. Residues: CASSVGGAGGNEKLFF.

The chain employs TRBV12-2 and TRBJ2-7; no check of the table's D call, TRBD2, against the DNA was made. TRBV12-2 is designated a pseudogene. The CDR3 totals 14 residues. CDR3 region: CASSAGTSLWEQYF. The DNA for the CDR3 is TGTGCCAGCAGCGCCGGGACTAGCCTTTGGGAGCAGTACTTC.

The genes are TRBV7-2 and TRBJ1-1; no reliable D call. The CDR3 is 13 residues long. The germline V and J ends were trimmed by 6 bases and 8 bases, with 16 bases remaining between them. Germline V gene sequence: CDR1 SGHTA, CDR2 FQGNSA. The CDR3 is CASSFASFVEAFF. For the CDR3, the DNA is TGTGCCAGCAGTTTTGCTAGTTTCGTGGAAGCTTTCTTT.

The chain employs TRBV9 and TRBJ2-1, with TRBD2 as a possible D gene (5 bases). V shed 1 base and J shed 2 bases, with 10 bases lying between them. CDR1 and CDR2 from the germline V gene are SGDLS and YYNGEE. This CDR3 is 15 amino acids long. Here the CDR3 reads CASSVSRDTYNEQFF. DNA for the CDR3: TGTGCCAGCAGCGTAAGTCGGGATACCTACAATGAGCAGTTCTTC.

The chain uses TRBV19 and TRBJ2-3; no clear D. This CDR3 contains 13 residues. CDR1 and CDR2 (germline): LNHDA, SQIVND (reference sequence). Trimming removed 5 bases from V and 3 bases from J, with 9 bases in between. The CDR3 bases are TGTGCCAGTAGTTCCTCTACTACAGATACGCAGTATTTT. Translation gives CASSSSTTDTQYF. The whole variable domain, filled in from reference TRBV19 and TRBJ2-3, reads DGGITQSPKYLFRKEGQNVTLSCEQNLNHDAMYWYRQDPGQGLRLIYYSQIVNDFQKGDIAEGYSVSREKKESFPLTVTSAQKNPTAFYLCASSSSTTDTQYFGPGTRLTVL.

CDR3 DNA: TGTGCCAGCAGTTTGTTCCCATACTATGGCTACACCTTC. Translating it yields CASSLFPYYGYTF. The chain links TRBV6-5 to TRBJ1-2; D not certain. This CDR3 spans 13 amino acids. Germline CDR1 and CDR2: MNHEY and SVGAGI. Trimming shortened V by 4 bases and J by 3 bases, and 9 bases separated the two germline ends.

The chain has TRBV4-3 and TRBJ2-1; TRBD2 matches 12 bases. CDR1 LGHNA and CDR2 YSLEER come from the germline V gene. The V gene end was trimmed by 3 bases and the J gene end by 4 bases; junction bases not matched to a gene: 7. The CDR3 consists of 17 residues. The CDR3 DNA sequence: TGCGCCAGCAGCCAGACCCTAGCGGGGGGGCTATACAATGAGCAGTTCTTC. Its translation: CASSQTLAGGLYNEQFF.